These 20 T cell receptor beta chains came from one sample sequenced in a study of response to subunit inactivated influenza vaccine. MiXCR was run by TCRdb on the RT-PCR reads, yielding one entry per CDR3 protein. This table holds just over 300,000 distinct CDR3 sequences, around 22% found once. This sample comprised PBMCs from blood, obtained 21 months after vaccination. These receptors all come from a man in his fifties or sixties who received an inactivated influenza vaccine.

This clonotype was seen many times. This chain joins TRBV5-1 and TRBJ1-4, with 7 bases that match TRBD1. Germline V gives CDR1 SGHRS, CDR2 YFSETQ. The CDR3 spans 15 residues. V lost 3 bases to trimming and J lost 6 bases; unmatched junction nucleotides: 8. In nucleotides, the CDR3 is TGCGCCAGCAGCTGGGGATGGCAGGGGGATGAAAAACTGTTTTTT. Encoded protein: CASSWGWQGDEKLFF.

The genes are TRBV3-1 and TRBJ2-7; D gene ambiguous. In germline, CDR1 is LGHDT, CDR2 YNNKEL (reference sequence). This CDR3 has 17 amino acids. V lost 3 bases and J lost 0, with 18 bases in between. CDR3 bases: TGTGCCAGCAGCCACCCCTTAGGGCAGGCAGGCTCCTACGAGCAGTACTTC. It translates to CASSHPLGQAGSYEQYF.

This chain joins TRBV10-1 and TRBJ2-1; a possible D gene is TRBD1 (6 bases). V lost 2 bases and J 2 bases, leaving 13 bases between the germline ends. Germline V gene lookup returns CDR1 WNHNN and CDR2 SYGVQD (reference sequence). The CDR3 runs 16 residues. The CDR3 sequence is CASSEPGQLTYNEQFF. Written as DNA, the CDR3 is TGCGCCAGCAGTGAGCCAGGACAGCTCACCTACAATGAGCAGTTCTTC.

This clonotype appeared a few times. The chain combines TRBV5-1 with TRBJ2-2; D may correspond to TRBD1 or TRBD2 (5 bases each). V was cut by 4 bases and J by 2 bases, with 12 bases left in between. Germline V CDR1 and CDR2: SGHRS, YFSETQ. The length of the CDR3 is 15 residues. The CDR3 bases are TGCGCCAGCAGCCAGGTGGGACCAAACACCGGGGAGCTGTTTTTT. Translated, it gives CASSQVGPNTGELFF.

The chain carries TRBV12-3 or TRBV12-4 and TRBJ2-5; a possible D gene is TRBD2 (7 bases). The length of the CDR3 is 14 residues. The V gene lost 2 bases and the J gene lost 5 bases, with 12 bases spanning the gap. For the CDR3, the DNA is TGTGCCAGCAGTTTACGGGGGGCGAGGGAGACCCAGTACTTC. Its translation: CASSLRGARETQYF.

The chain combines TRBV7-6 with TRBJ2-7; D uncertain. Germline lookup yields CDR1 SGHVS and CDR2 FNYEAQ. V lost 1 base, J lost 2 bases, and 6 bases lay in between. The CDR3 totals 13 residues. In DNA form, the CDR3 reads TGTGCCAGCAGCTTAGGTTCCGCCTACGAGCAGTACTTC. As protein: CASSLGSAYEQYF.

A single count supports this clonotype. Sequence at one end of the junction differs from germline and may be a read error. This rearrangement joins TRBV4-3 to TRBJ2-1; no definite D call. The germline CDR1 and CDR2 sequences are LGHNA and YSLEER. The CDR3 has 15 residues. The CDR3 loop is CASSQDLVTDNEQFF. CDR3 sequence (DNA): TGCGCCAGCAGCCAAGATCTAGTCACCGACAATGAGCAGTTTTTC.

The chain uses TRBV4-3 and TRBJ1-1; D is ambiguous. This CDR3 comprises 15 residues. Looked up from germline, CDR1 is LGHNA and CDR2 is YSLEER. V gave up 1 base and J gave up 5 bases, with 14 bases separating them. CDR3 protein: CASSQALQGVTEAFF. The CDR3 bases are TGCGCCAGCAGCCAAGCCTTACAAGGAGTGACTGAAGCTTTCTTT.

This clonotype showed up just a few times. The genes are TRBV4-3 and TRBJ2-1; TRBD2 matches 7 bases. Germline V gene data show CDR1 as LGHNA and CDR2 as YSLEER. The CDR3 runs to 14 residues. Trimming at V came to 5 bases and at J to 6 bases, leaving 7 bases not matched to a gene. CDR3 nucleotides: TGCGCCAGCAGCAAGCGGGGCGACCGCAATGAGCAGTTCTTC. Its translation: CASSKRGDRNEQFF.

This clonotype was counted once. The V gene is TRBV11-2, the J gene TRBJ1-1, with 7 bases identical to TRBD1. The V and J ends lost 1 base and 4 bases, in that order; junction bases with no gene match: 6. Germline V gives CDR1 SGHAT, CDR2 FQNNGV. CDR3 size: 15 residues. CDR3 loop: CASSLARDSATEAFF. The CDR3 DNA reads TGTGCCAGCAGCTTAGCCCGGGACAGTGCCACTGAAGCTTTCTTT.

A single count supports this clonotype. The chain has TRBV5-1 and TRBJ2-7; D uncertain. V was pared by 0 bases and J by 2 bases, with 12 bases between. Looked up from germline, CDR1 is SGHRS and CDR2 is YFSETQ. This CDR3 comprises 15 residues. This CDR3 is CASSLEPGTTYEQYF. CDR3 coding DNA: TGCGCCAGCAGCTTGGAACCTGGAACTACCTACGAGCAGTACTTC.

This clonotype has more than one count but fewer than ten. The V gene is TRBV5-6, the J gene TRBJ1-1; a weak D match, TRBD1 (6 bases). Deletions cut 5 bases from V and 2 bases from J, with 16 bases between. Germline CDR1 reads SGHDT; CDR2 reads YYEEEE. This CDR3 is 15 amino acids long. The CDR3 loop reads CASSSAGTPNTEAFF. The CDR3 DNA is TGTGCCAGCAGTTCCGCCGGGACACCTAACACTGAAGCTTTCTTT. The variable domain in full, completed from reference TRBV5-6 and TRBJ1-1, reads DAGVTQSPTHLIKTRGQQVTLRCSPKSGHDTVSWYQQALGQGPQFIFQYYEEEERQRGNFPDRFSGHQFPNYSSELNVNALLLGDSALYLCASSSAGTPNTEAFFGQGTRLTVV.

The chain is built from TRBV9 and TRBJ2-5; 9 bases agree with TRBD1. There are 16 residues in the CDR3. The germline V gene encodes CDR1 SGDLS and CDR2 YYNGEE. V lost 4 bases, J lost 3 bases, and 10 bases stayed unmatched. The CDR3: CASSPGQGFIKETQYF. In nucleotides, the CDR3 is TGTGCCAGCAGCCCGGGACAGGGTTTTATCAAAGAGACCCAGTACTTC.

This clonotype appeared many times. The genes are TRBV5-1 and TRBJ1-1, with D maybe TRBD1 (6 bases). The length of the CDR3 is 15 residues. V was pared by 0 bases and J by 1 base, with 10 bases between. Per germline, CDR1 SGHRS and CDR2 YFSETQ. The CDR3 protein is CASSLVGGANTEAFF. The CDR3 nucleotides read TGCGCCAGCAGCTTGGTGGGGGGCGCGAACACTGAAGCTTTCTTT.

This chain joins TRBV4-3 and TRBJ1-2; D gene unclear. There are 15 residues in the CDR3. CDR1 is LGHNA, CDR2 YSLEER, per germline. The germline V and J ends were trimmed by 0 bases and 7 bases, with 15 bases remaining between them. CDR3 residues: CASSQDFGGRRGYTF. The CDR3 coding sequence is TGCGCCAGCAGCCAAGATTTCGGAGGTCGGCGTGGCTACACCTTC.

This clonotype turned up a few times. This chain joins TRBV6-2 or TRBV6-3 and TRBJ2-2; D is perhaps TRBD1 or TRBD2 (5 bases each). Germline loops: CDR1 MNHEY, CDR2 SVGEGT. The CDR3 is 18 residues long. With 5 bases removed from V and 1 base from J, the gap between germline ends came to 20 bases. The CDR3 sequence is CASSGLGDGTVNTGELFF. The CDR3 region has the DNA TGTGCCAGCAGTGGTTTAGGCGACGGGACGGTGAACACCGGGGAGCTGTTTTTT.

This clonotype was seen only a few times. This chain joins TRBV28 and TRBJ2-4, with TRBD1 matching 8 bases. The CDR3 totals 15 residues. V was clipped by 4 bases and J by 7 bases; unmatched bases: 9. Germline CDR1 reads MDHEN; CDR2 reads SYDVKM. This chain's CDR3 is CASSSGAGGRNIQYF. The CDR3 region has the DNA TGTGCCAGCAGTTCAGGGGCAGGGGGCCGGAACATTCAGTACTTC.

The chain recombines TRBV29-1 with TRBJ1-2, with TRBD1 as a possible D gene (6 bases). V lost 3 bases and J lost 4, with 12 bases in between. CDR1 is SQVTM, CDR2 ANQGSEA, per germline. The CDR3 is 13 amino acids. The DNA of the CDR3 is TGCAGCGTTGACGGCAGGGGTGGCTATGGCTACACCTTC. Translation gives CSVDGRGGYGYTF.

Only a few counts were recorded for this clonotype. This sequence joins TRBV29-1 and TRBJ1-1, with D tentatively TRBD1 (5 bases). Trimming cost V 5 bases and J 11 bases, with 21 bases left between them. Germline V gives CDR1 SQVTM, CDR2 ANQGSEA. This CDR3 is 13 amino acids long. CDR3 DNA: TGCAGCGTTAACCTAGGAGTAACACCAGGGGCTTTCTTT. Protein sequence: CSVNLGVTPGAFF.

The J gene is TRBJ1-2, the V gene TRBV6-1, with D unresolved. There are 15 residues in the CDR3. V was cut by 5 bases and J by 0 bases, with 13 bases left in between. CDR1 is MNHNS, CDR2 SASEGT, per germline. The CDR3 nucleotides read TGTGCCAGCAGTATGGACGGCTCCTCTAACTATGGCTACACCTTC. Protein: CASSMDGSSNYGYTF.